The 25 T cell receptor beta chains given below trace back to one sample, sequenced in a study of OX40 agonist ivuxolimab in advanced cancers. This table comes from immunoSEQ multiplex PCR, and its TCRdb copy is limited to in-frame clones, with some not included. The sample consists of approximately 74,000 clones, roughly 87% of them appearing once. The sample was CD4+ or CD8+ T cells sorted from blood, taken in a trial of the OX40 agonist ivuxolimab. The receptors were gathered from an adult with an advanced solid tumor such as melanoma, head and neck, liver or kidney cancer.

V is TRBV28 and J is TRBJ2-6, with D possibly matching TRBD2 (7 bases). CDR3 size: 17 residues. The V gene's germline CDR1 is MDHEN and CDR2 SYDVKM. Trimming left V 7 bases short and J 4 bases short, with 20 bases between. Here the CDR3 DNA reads TGTGCCAGCACACCGAGGCGGGGGCGCGGCGGGGCCAACGTCCTGACTTTC. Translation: CASTPRRGRGGANVLTF.

The CDR3 protein is CASSQHRQRLNEKLFF. DNA for the CDR3: TGTGCCAGCAGCCAACACCGACAGAGGCTCAATGAAAAACTGTTTTTT. The V and J genes are TRBV4-2 and TRBJ1-4, with TRBD1 as a possible D gene (5 bases). The V gene's germline CDR1 is LGHNA and CDR2 YNFKEQ. The V end was cut by 2 bases, the J end by 5 bases, with 15 bases between. This CDR3 is 16 amino acids long.

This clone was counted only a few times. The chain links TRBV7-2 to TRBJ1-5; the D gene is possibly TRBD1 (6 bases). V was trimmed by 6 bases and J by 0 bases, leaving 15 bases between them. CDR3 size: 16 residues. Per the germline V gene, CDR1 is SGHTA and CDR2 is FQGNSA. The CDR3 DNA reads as TGTGCCAGCAGTTTCAAAGGGGGGAATAGCAATCAGCCCCAGCATTTT. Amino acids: CASSFKGGNSNQPQHF.

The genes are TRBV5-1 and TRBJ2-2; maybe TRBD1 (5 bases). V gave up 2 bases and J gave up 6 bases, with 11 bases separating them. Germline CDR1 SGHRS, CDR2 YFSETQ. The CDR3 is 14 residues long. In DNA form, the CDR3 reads TGCGCCAGCAGCTTTTCAGGGTACGCCGGGGAGCTGTTTTTT. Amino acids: CASSFSGYAGELFF.

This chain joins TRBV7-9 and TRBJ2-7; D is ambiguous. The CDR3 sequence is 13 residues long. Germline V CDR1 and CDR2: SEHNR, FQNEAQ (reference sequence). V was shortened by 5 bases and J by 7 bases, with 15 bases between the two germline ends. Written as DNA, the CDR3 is TGTGCCAGCAGCCAGGACGGCGCAGGAGAGCAGTACTTC. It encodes CASSQDGAGEQYF. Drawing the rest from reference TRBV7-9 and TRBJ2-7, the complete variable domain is DTGVSQNPRHKITKRGQNVTFRCDPISEHNRLYWYRQTLGQGPEFLTYFQNEAQLEKSRLLSDRFSAERPKGSFSTLEIQRTEQGDSAMYLCASSQDGAGEQYFGPGTRLTVT.

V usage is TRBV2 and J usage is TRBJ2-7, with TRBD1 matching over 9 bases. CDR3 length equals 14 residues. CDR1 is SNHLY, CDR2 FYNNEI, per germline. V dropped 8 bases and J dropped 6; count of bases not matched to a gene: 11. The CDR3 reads CASQMQDRGLEQYF. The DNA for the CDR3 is TGTGCCAGCCAAATGCAGGACAGGGGCCTCGAGCAGTACTTC.

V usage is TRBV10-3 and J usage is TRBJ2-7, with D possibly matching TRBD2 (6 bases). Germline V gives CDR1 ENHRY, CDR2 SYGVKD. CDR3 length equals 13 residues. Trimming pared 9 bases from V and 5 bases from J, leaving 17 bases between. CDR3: CAIASSREDEQYF. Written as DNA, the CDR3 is TGTGCCATTGCAAGTTCGAGGGAGGACGAGCAGTACTTC.

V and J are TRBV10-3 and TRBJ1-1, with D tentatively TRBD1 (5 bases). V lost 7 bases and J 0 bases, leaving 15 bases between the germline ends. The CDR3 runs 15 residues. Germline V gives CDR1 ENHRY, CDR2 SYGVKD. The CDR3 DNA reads TGTGCCATCATTCCGGCCGGGGGAATGAACACTGAAGCTTTCTTT. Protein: CAIIPAGGMNTEAFF.

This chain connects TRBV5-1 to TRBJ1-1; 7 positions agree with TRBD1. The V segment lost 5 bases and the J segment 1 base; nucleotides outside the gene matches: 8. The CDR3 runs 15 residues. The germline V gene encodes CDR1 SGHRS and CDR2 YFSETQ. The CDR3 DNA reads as TGCGCCAGCAGACGACAGGGCGGGGGGAACACTGAAGCTTTCTTT. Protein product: CASRRQGGGNTEAFF.

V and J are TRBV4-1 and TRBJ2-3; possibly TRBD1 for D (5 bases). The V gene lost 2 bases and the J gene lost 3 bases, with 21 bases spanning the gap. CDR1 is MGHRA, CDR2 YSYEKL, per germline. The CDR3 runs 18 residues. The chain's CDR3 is CASSQSRPGQVPTDTQYF. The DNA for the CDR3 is TGCGCCAGCAGCCAATCGAGACCAGGGCAGGTCCCAACAGATACGCAGTATTTT.

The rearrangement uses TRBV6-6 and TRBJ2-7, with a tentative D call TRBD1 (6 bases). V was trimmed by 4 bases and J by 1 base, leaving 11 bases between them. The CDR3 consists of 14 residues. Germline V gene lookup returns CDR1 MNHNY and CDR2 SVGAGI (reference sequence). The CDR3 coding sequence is TGTGCCAGCAGTTTGGACAGAAATTCCTACGAGCAGTACTTC. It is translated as CASSLDRNSYEQYF.

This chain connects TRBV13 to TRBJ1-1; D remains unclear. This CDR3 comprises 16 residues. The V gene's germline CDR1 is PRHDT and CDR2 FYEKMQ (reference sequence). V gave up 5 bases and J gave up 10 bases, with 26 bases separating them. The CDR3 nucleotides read TGTGCCAGCAGCCGAACGTTTGGTTCACGGTTCCTGGGAGCTTTCTTT. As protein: CASSRTFGSRFLGAFF.

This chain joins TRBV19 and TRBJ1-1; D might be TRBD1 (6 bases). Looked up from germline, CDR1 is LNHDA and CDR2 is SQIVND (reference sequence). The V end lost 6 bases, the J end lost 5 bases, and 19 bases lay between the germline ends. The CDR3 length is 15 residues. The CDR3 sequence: CASRGLGGRRTEAFF. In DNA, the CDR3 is TGTGCCAGTAGAGGGCTGGGGGGGCGGCGGACTGAAGCTTTCTTT. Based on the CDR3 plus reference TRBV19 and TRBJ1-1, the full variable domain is DGGITQSPKYLFRKEGQNVTLSCEQNLNHDAMYWYRQDPGQGLRLIYYSQIVNDFQKGDIAEGYSVSREKKESFPLTVTSAQKNPTAFYLCASRGLGGRRTEAFFGQGTRLTVV.

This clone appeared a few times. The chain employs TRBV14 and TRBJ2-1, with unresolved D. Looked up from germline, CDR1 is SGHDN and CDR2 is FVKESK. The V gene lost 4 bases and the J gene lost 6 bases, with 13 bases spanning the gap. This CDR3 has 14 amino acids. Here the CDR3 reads CASSPRSLVNEQFF. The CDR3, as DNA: TGTGCCAGCAGCCCCCGCTCTCTGGTCAATGAGCAGTTCTTC.

CDR3 in DNA: TGTGCCTGGGGCCGGGACTCCGCAACTAATGAAAAACTGTTTTTT. It codes for CAWGRDSATNEKLFF. This chain connects TRBV30 to TRBJ1-4, with a possible D match to TRBD1 (5 bases). The ends were cut back, 5 bases at V and 0 bases at J, with 13 bases in the middle. In germline, CDR1 is GTSNPN, CDR2 SVGIG (reference sequence). The CDR3 runs 15 residues.

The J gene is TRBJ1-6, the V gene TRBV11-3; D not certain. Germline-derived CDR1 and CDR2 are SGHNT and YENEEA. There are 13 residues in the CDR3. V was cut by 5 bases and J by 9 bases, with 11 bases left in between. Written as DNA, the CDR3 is TGTGCCAGCAGCCTCCCCGCGGGTTCACCCCTCCACTTT. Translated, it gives CASSLPAGSPLHF.

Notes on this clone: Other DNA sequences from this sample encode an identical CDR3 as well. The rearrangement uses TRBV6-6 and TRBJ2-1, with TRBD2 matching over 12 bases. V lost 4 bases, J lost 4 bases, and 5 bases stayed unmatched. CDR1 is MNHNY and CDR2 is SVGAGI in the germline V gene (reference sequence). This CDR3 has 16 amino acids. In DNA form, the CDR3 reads TGTGCCAGCAGTTCCCGGACTAGCGGGACATACAATGAGCAGTTCTTC. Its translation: CASSSRTSGTYNEQFF.

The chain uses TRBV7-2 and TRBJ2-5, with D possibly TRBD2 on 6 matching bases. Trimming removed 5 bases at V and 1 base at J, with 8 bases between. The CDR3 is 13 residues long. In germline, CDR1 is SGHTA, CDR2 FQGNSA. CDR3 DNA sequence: TGTGCCAGCAGCCCGGGACTCCAAGAGACCCAGTACTTC. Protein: CASSPGLQETQYF.

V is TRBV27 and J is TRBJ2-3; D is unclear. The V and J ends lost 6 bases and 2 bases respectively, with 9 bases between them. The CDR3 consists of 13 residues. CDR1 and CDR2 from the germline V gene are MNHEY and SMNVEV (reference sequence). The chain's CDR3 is CASSFTFTDTQYF. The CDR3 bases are TGTGCCAGCAGCTTCACCTTCACAGATACGCAGTATTTT.

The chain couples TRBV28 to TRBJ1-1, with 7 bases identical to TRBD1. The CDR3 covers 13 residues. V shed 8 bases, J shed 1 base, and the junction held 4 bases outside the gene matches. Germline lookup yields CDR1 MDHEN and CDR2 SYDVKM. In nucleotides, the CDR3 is TGTGCCAGCTACGGGACAGCGAACACTGAAGCTTTCTTT. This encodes CASYGTANTEAFF.

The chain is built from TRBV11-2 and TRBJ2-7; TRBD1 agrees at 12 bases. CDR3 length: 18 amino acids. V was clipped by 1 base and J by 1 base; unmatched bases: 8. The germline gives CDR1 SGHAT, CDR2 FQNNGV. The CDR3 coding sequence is TGTGCCAGCAGCTTAGTGGGACAGGGGGCTCGCGGGTCCTACGAGCAGTACTTC. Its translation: CASSLVGQGARGSYEQYF.

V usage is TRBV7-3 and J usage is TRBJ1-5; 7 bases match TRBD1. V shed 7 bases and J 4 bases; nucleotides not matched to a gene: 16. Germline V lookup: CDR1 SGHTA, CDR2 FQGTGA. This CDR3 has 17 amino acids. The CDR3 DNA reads TGTGCCAGCACCGATCCGCCGGAACAGGGGTGGAATCAGCCCCAGCATTTT. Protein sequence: CASTDPPEQGWNQPQHF. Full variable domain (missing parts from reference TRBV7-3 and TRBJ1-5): GAGVSQTPSNKVTEKGKYVELRCDPISGHTALYWYRQSLGQGPEFLIYFQGTGAADDSGLPNDRFFAVRPEGSVSTLKIQRTERGDSAVYLCASTDPPEQGWNQPQHFGDGTRLSIL.

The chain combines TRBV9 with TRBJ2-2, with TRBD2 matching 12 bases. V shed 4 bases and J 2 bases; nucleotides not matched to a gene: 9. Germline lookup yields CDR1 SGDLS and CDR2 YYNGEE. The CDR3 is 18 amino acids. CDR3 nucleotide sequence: TGTGCCAGCAGCCTCACGACTAGCGGGGGATTCAACACCGGGGAGCTGTTTTTT. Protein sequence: CASSLTTSGGFNTGELFF. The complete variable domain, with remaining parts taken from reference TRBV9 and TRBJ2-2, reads DSGVTQTPKHLITATGQRVTLRCSPRSGDLSVYWYQQSLDQGLQFLIQYYNGEERAKGNILERFSAQQFPDLHSELNLSSLELGDSALYFCASSLTTSGGFNTGELFFGEGSRLTVL.

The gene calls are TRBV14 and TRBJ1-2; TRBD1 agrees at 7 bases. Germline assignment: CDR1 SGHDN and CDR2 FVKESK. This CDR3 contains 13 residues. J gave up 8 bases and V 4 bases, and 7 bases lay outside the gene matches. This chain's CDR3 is CASSRITGEGYTF. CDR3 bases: TGTGCCAGCAGCCGCATAACAGGGGAGGGCTACACCTTC.

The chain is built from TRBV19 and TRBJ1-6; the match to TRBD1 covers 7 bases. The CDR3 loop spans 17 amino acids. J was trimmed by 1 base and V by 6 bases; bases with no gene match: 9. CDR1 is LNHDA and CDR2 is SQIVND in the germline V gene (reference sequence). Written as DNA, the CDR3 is TGTGCCAGTAGAAAGCACAGGGGAGAGTCCTATAATTCACCCCTCCACTTT. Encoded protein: CASRKHRGESYNSPLHF.